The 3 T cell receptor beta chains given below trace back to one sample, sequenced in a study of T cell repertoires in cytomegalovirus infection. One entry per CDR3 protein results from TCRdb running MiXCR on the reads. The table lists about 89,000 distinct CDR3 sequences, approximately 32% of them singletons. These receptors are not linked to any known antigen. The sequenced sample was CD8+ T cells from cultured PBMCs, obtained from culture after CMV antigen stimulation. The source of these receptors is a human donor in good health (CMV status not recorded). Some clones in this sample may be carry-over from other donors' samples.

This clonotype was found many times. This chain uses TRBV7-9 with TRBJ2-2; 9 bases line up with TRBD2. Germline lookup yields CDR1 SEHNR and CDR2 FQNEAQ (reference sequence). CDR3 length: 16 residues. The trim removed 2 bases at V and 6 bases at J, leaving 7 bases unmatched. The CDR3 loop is CASSLYLAGPSGELFF. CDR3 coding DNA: TGTGCCAGCAGCTTATACCTAGCGGGGCCTTCCGGGGAGCTGTTTTTT.

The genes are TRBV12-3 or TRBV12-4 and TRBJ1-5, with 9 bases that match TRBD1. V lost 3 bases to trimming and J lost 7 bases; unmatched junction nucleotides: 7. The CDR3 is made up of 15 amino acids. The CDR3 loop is CASSLGQGYGQPQHF. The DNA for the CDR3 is TGTGCCAGCAGTTTGGGACAGGGTTACGGGCAGCCCCAGCATTTT.

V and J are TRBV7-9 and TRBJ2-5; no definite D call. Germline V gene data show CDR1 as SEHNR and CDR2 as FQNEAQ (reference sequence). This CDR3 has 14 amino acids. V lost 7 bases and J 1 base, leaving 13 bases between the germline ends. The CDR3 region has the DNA TGTGCCAGCACACCGACCTTACTCCAAGAGACCCAGTACTTC. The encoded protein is CASTPTLLQETQYF. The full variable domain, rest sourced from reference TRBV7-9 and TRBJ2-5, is DTGVSQNPRHKITKRGQNVTFRCDPISEHNRLYWYRQTLGQGPEFLTYFQNEAQLEKSRLLSDRFSAERPKGSFSTLEIQRTEQGDSAMYLCASTPTLLQETQYFGPGTRLLVL.